The rows below give T cell receptor beta chains drawn from one sample of a study of blood T cell repertoires in COVID-19. Here immunoSEQ multiplex PCR was the method, and the copy in TCRdb shows in-frame clones only, minus some. The table has roughly 62,000 clones, around 87% seen once. The sequencing input was peripheral blood. The source is a man in his sixties or seventies with acute or convalescent COVID-19. The CDR3 runs from the conserved cysteine through the conserved F or W. D genes are given only for firm matches. Rows give clone size only sometimes, using once, few, many, or a class for an expanded clone.

J	V	D	size	CDR3	DNA
TRBJ1-1	TRBV4-1	NA	NA	CASSQNSGWDTEAFF	TGCGCCAGCAGCCAAAATTCAGGTTGGGACACTGAAGCTTTCTTT
TRBJ2-1	TRBV10-3	TRBD1	NA	CAISARTGLNEQFF	TGTGCCATCAGTGCCAGGACAGGGCTTAATGAGCAGTTCTTC
TRBJ2-7	TRBV6-5	NA	NA	CASRRGGPSYEQYF	TGTGCCAGCAGACGCGGGGGCCCCTCCTACGAGCAGTACTTC
TRBJ2-7	TRBV11-3	TRBD2	NA	CASSGTSGDYEQYF	TGTGCCAGCAGCGGGACTAGCGGGGACTACGAGCAGTACTTC
TRBJ2-2	TRBV24-1	NA	NA	CATSDSQTTTGELFF	TGTGCCACCAGTGATTCGCAGACAACCACCGGGGAGCTGTTTTTT
TRBJ2-7	TRBV3-1/TRBV3-2	TRBD2	NA	CASSQETLAGRHEQYF	TGTGCCAGCAGCCAAGAGACACTAGCGGGACGACACGAGCAGTACTTC
TRBJ1-2	TRBV28	TRBD1	NA	CASSLDRVEGYTF	TGTGCCAGCAGTTTGGACAGGGTGGAAGGCTACACCTTC
TRBJ1-1	TRBV30	NA	NA	CARRENTEAFF	TGTGCTCGCCGCGAGAACACTGAAGCTTTCTTT
TRBJ1-2	TRBV29-1	NA	once	CSARDTPGANYGYTF	TGCAGCGCCCGGGACACACCTGGAGCTAACTATGGCTACACCTTC
TRBJ1-5	TRBV7-9	NA	NA	CASSLAAQPQHF	TGTGCCAGCAGCTTAGCAGCTCAGCCCCAGCATTTT
TRBJ2-7	TRBV3-1/TRBV3-2	TRBD2	NA	CASRTSGSIYEQYF	TGTGCCAGCAGGACTAGCGGGAGTATCTACGAGCAGTACTTC
TRBJ1-1	TRBV5-1	TRBD1	NA	CASSPGQELNTEAFF	TGCGCCAGCAGCCCCGGACAGGAATTGAACACTGAAGCTTTCTTT
TRBJ2-1	TRBV7-2	NA	once	CASSLQGTTGEQFF	TGTGCCAGCAGCTTACAGGGCACTACGGGTGAGCAGTTCTTC
TRBJ2-6	TRBV7-6	NA	NA	CASSPPPRLTSGANVLTF	TGTGCCAGCAGCCCGCCGCCCAGGCTTACCTCTGGGGCCAACGTCCTGACTTTC
TRBJ1-1	TRBV6-6	NA	once	CASSRGAMNTEAFF	TGTGCCAGCAGCCGGGGGGCCATGAACACTGAAGCTTTCTTT
TRBJ1-2	TRBV30	NA	NA	CALGTEWYGYTF	TGTGCCCTAGGGACTGAGTGGTATGGCTACACCTTC
TRBJ2-3	TRBV2	TRBD2	NA	CASSVLAGVTDTQYF	TGTGCCAGCAGTGTACTAGCGGGAGTAACAGATACGCAGTATTTT
TRBJ2-6	TRBV28	TRBD1	NA	CASSLPTGGDHTGANVLTF	TGTGCCAGCAGTTTACCGACAGGGGGCGATCACACTGGGGCCAACGTCCTGACTTTC
TRBJ2-1	TRBV5-1	TRBD2	NA	CASSSDVTSGSYNEQFF	TGCGCCAGCAGCTCTGACGTGACTAGCGGCTCCTACAATGAGCAGTTCTTC
TRBJ1-1	TRBV5-8	NA	NA	CASSLWAGAMNTEAFF	TGTGCCAGCAGCTTGTGGGCAGGGGCCATGAACACTGAAGCTTTCTTT
TRBJ2-7	TRBV6-5	TRBD1	NA	CASRLRTGGYEQYF	TGTGCCAGCAGACTCCGGACAGGGGGCTACGAGCAGTACTTC
TRBJ2-2	TRBV5-1	NA	NA	CASHAGNTGELFF	TGCGCCAGCCACGCGGGTAACACCGGGGAGCTGTTTTTT
TRBJ1-5	TRBV19	TRBD1	NA	CASSIDSRQGAPSNQPQHF	TGTGCCAGTAGTATAGATTCCCGACAGGGGGCGCCGAGCAATCAGCCCCAGCATTTT